This T cell receptor beta chain derives from a study of CD8 T cells in ankylosing spondylitis. Study-wide findings and caveats: There was reportedly significant enrichment of clones that were disease-linked in matched ankylosing spondylitis synovial fluid. Earlier reports found some motif variants in synovial fluid and blood in reactive arthritis. CD8+ by phenotype, disease-linked clones were relatively rare in peripheral blood. In ankylosing spondylitis blood, a motif of seven or eight highly homologous TCR beta variants appeared characteristic.

For TCR beta, libraries came from quantitative 5'-RACE with molecular barcodes. TCRdb itself ran the 5' RACE reads through MiXCR, one entry per CDR3 protein. The table records about 700,000 distinct CDR3 sequences, 15% to 20% of them present only once. This clonotype was observed at least ten times. Its specificity is not known. This CDR3 comprises 15 residues. The ends lost 2 bases at V and 3 bases at J; junction bases unmatched: 2. CDR1 MGHDK and CDR2 SYGVNS come from the germline V gene. The chain has TRBV25-1 and TRBJ2-2; 8 bases map to TRBD1. The sequencing input was blood, either unsorted or a sorted T cell fraction (not recorded which). This sequence was found in a male donor with ankylosing spondylitis. CDR3 coding DNA: TGTGCCAGCAGTGAAGAGGACAGGGACACCGGGGAGCTGTTTTTT. As protein: CASSEEDRDTGELFF.